What follows describes a single T cell receptor beta chain. Its antigen is undetermined. This specimen comes from a study of cytomegalovirus exposure and HLA in healthy donors. Sequencing used immunoSEQ multiplex PCR; TCRdb keeps in-frame clones, though not all of them. The sample carries 150,000 to 200,000 clones, roughly 89% recorded once. Study results and caveats: Subsequent analysis found a tendency for first-cohort TCR clusters to co-occur within the 110 or so validation repertoires. Researchers catalogued 160 or so TCR beta chains as cytomegalovirus-associated.

Trimming stripped 5 bases from V and 3 bases from J, with 11 bases between. The V gene's germline CDR1 is MNHEY and CDR2 SMNVEV (reference sequence). The CDR3 has 14 residues. The clonotype originates from a man aged 18 to 35 in good health and CMV-seropositive. Sequencing was done on a sample of PBMCs. The gene calls are TRBV27 and TRBJ2-1; D possibly corresponds to TRBD2 (5 bases). The CDR3 loop is CASSLATDYNEQFF. The CDR3 coding sequence is TGTGCCAGCAGTCTAGCTACCGACTACAATGAGCAGTTCTTC.